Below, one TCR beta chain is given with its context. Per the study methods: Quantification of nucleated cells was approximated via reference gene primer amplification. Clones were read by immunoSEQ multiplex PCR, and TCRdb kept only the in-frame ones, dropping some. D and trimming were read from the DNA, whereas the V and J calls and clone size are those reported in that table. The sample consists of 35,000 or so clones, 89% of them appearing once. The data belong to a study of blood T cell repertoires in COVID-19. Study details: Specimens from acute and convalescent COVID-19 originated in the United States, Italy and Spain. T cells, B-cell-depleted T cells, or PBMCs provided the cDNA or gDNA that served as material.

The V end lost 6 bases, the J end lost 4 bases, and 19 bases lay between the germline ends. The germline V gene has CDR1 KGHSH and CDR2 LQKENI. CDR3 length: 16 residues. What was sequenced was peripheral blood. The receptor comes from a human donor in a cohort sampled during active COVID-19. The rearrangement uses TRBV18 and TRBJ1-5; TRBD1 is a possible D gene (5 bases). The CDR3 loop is CASSPRQGASNQPQHF. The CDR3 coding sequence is TGTGCCAGCTCGCCCCGCCAAGGGGCTTCGAATCAGCCCCAGCATTTT.